Listed below are T cell receptor beta chains from one sample, sequenced in a study of shared clonotypes between healthy human individuals. Generated by immunoSEQ multiplex PCR, the TCRdb table keeps only in-frame clones and is missing some. The data show 2 million to 2.5 million clones, with roughly 92% seen just once and 0.37% held by the top ten. The specimen sequenced was naive CD4+ T cells from PBMCs. The receptor source for this set is a man younger than 35 in good health. Some clones in this sample may be carry-over from other donors' samples. Both conserved end residues are part of each CDR3. Fields, in order: clone size, D gene, J gene, V gene, CDR3 DNA, CDR3 protein. A D gene is named only where the DNA matches it firmly. Clone size is stated in some rows and not others, as once, few, many or a class when expanded.

abundance: NA; d_gene: NA; j_gene: TRBJ2-2; v_gene: TRBV2; CDR3nt: TGTGCCAGCAGTGAAGCTTTAGCCGGCGGGGAGCTGTTTTTT; CDR3aa: CASSEALAGGELFF
abundance: NA; d_gene: TRBD1; j_gene: TRBJ1-2; v_gene: TRBV30; CDR3nt: TGTGCCTGGAGAGAGGGACAGGGTGTTTATGGCTACACCTTC; CDR3aa: CAWREGQGVYGYTF
abundance: once; d_gene: TRBD1; j_gene: TRBJ1-3; v_gene: TRBV29-1; CDR3nt: TGCAGCGTTGAAGAGGGACAGGGCTCTGGAAACACCATATATTTT; CDR3aa: CSVEEGQGSGNTIYF
abundance: NA; d_gene: NA; j_gene: TRBJ2-1; v_gene: TRBV2; CDR3nt: TGTGCCACTCAAACTAGCCTCCCTTATGTTGAGCAGTTCTTC; CDR3aa: CATQTSLPYVEQFF
abundance: NA; d_gene: NA; j_gene: TRBJ2-5; v_gene: TRBV27; CDR3nt: TGTGCCATCAGAGGGGAGGAGACCCAGTACTTC; CDR3aa: CAIRGEETQYF
abundance: few; d_gene: NA; j_gene: TRBJ2-4; v_gene: TRBV10-1; CDR3nt: TGCGCCACCACAAATCAACCCATAGCCAAAAACATTCAGTACTTC; CDR3aa: CATTNQPIAKNIQYF
abundance: NA; d_gene: NA; j_gene: TRBJ1-2; v_gene: TRBV5-1; CDR3nt: TGCGCCAGCAAAGGGACGGGGGTCTATGGCTACACCTTC; CDR3aa: CASKGTGVYGYTF
abundance: NA; d_gene: NA; j_gene: TRBJ2-1; v_gene: TRBV29-1; CDR3nt: TGCAGCGTCCCCCCGCCCCGGTGGGCTCAAGACAATGAGCAGTTCTTC; CDR3aa: CSVPPPRWAQDNEQFF
abundance: NA; d_gene: NA; j_gene: TRBJ1-2; v_gene: TRBV9; CDR3nt: TGTGCCAGCAGCCCCCAAGACGTCTATGGCTACACCTTC; CDR3aa: CASSPQDVYGYTF
abundance: once; d_gene: TRBD1; j_gene: TRBJ2-1; v_gene: TRBV18; CDR3nt: TGTGCCAGCTCACAGGACAGGGGGGTCAATGAGCAGTTCTTC; CDR3aa: CASSQDRGVNEQFF